This T cell receptor beta chain came from a study of T cell repertoires in cytomegalovirus infection. Looking at the study overall: Matching HLA type, along with CMV infection, was indicated by public TCR beta signatures. Study results and limitations: Clonotype analysis showed dominance of the ex vivo response by HLA-C-restricted CMV-specific TCR beta clonotypes.

V was pared by 2 bases and J by 5 bases, with 13 bases between. CDR1 and CDR2 (germline): SNHLY, FYNNEI. The CDR3 totals 15 residues. TCRdb reprocessed the reads with MiXCR, giving one entry per CDR3 protein. Here the sample spans 80,000 to 130,000 distinct CDR3 sequences, less than 25% being singletons. A remark on this clonotype: Its antigen is not known.

Source material: CD8+ T cells from PBMCs. This TCR was sampled from a human donor in good health (CMV status not recorded). Some clones in this sample may be carry-over from other donors' samples. This chain connects TRBV2 to TRBJ2-1, with D perhaps matching TRBD1 or TRBD2 (5 bases each). CDR3 amino acids: CASSETRGAHNEQFF. CDR3 sequence (DNA): TGTGCCAGCAGTGAAACGAGGGGCGCCCACAATGAGCAGTTCTTC.